Below, 21 T cell receptor beta chains from the same sample are listed, as sequenced in a study of memory CD4+ T cells and cytomegalovirus serostatus. Clones were sequenced by immunoSEQ multiplex PCR, and TCRdb holds only the in-frame ones, with some missing. The table records under 85,000 clones, just under 80% of them present only once. Single viable CD3+CD4+CD8-CD45RO+ cells were sorted as the memory CD4+ T cells. Sequenced: memory CD4+ T cells from blood. These receptors all come from an adult in good health and CMV-seropositive.

The V gene is TRBV7-2, the J gene TRBJ2-5; D is uncertain. Germline V CDR1 and CDR2: SGHTA, FQGNSA. The V end was cut by 3 bases, the J end by 1 base, with 9 bases between. This CDR3 region has 14 residues. The DNA for the CDR3 is TGTGCCAGCAGCTTTAGTTACATCCAAGAGACCCAGTACTTC. Protein: CASSFSYIQETQYF. Variable domain in full (rest from reference TRBV7-2 and TRBJ2-5): GAGVSQSPSNKVTEKGKDVELRCDPISGHTALYWYRQSLGQGLEFLIYFQGNSAPDKSGLPSDRFSAERTGGSVSTLTIQRTQQEDSAVYLCASSFSYIQETQYFGPGTRLLVL.

The rearrangement joins TRBV4-1 to TRBJ1-4, with 8 bases fitting TRBD1. The CDR3 length is 14 residues. V was pared by 5 bases and J by 7 bases, with 6 bases of the junction left unmatched. Germline-derived CDR1 and CDR2 are MGHRA and YSYEKL. CDR3 sequence reads: CASSLQGVSEKLFF. The CDR3 region has the DNA TGCGCCAGCAGCTTACAGGGGGTTTCTGAAAAACTGTTTTTT.

The rearrangement links TRBV28 to TRBJ1-1; TRBD1 is a possible D gene (6 bases). V was cut by 6 bases and J by 6 bases, with 20 bases left in between. This CDR3 contains 15 residues. Germline lookup yields CDR1 MDHEN and CDR2 SYDVKM. The CDR3 protein is CASRPRQAYLAEAFF. The CDR3 DNA follows: TGTGCCAGCAGGCCACGACAGGCCTACCTCGCTGAAGCTTTCTTT. Drawing the rest from reference TRBV28 and TRBJ1-1, the complete variable domain is DVKVTQSSRYLVKRTGEKVFLECVQDMDHENMFWYRQDPGLGLRLIYFSYDVKMKEKGDIPEGYSVSREKKERFSLILESASTNQTSMYLCASRPRQAYLAEAFFGQGTRLTVV.

The chain employs TRBV5-5 and TRBJ2-1; 7 nucleotides line up with TRBD2. The V gene's germline CDR1 is SGHKS and CDR2 YYEKEE (reference sequence). Trimming at V came to 0 bases and at J to 9 bases, leaving 12 bases not matched to a gene. This CDR3 has 16 amino acids. The CDR3 sequence is CASSLGAGLLRGEQFF. The DNA of the CDR3 is TGTGCCAGCAGCTTGGGAGCGGGACTCCTTAGGGGTGAGCAGTTCTTC. The full variable domain, its missing parts supplied by reference TRBV5-5 and TRBJ2-1, is DAGVTQSPTHLIKTRGQQVTLRCSPISGHKSVSWYQQVLGQGPQFIFQYYEKEERGRGNFPDRFSARQFPNYSSELNVNALLLGDSALYLCASSLGAGLLRGEQFFGPGTRLTVL.

The chain recombines TRBV15 with TRBJ2-3; D perhaps matches TRBD1 (6 bases). V shed 5 bases and J shed 8 bases, with 20 bases lying between them. From germline, CDR1 is LNHNV and CDR2 YYDKDF (reference sequence). The CDR3 consists of 15 residues. CDR3 region: CATSFGDNGRATQYF. DNA of the CDR3: TGTGCCACCAGCTTCGGGGACAACGGTAGGGCTACGCAGTATTTT.

This clone was observed a handful of times. V usage is TRBV10-3 and J usage is TRBJ2-1, with unresolved D. The V gene lost 7 bases and the J gene lost 5 bases, with 6 bases spanning the gap. This CDR3 region has 11 residues. Germline CDR1 is ENHRY and CDR2 is SYGVKD. This CDR3 reads CAIMGDNEQFF. The DNA of the CDR3 is TGTGCCATCATGGGCGACAATGAGCAGTTCTTC.

This clone was detected once. The rearrangement uses TRBV5-1 and TRBJ1-1; D gene ambiguous. CDR1 and CDR2 from the germline V gene are SGHRS and YFSETQ. V was pared by 7 bases and J by 0 bases, with 16 bases between. The CDR3 has 15 residues. The DNA for the CDR3 is TGCGCCAGCGCCCTACAGTCCGTTCTGAACACTGAAGCTTTCTTT. Encoded protein: CASALQSVLNTEAFF.

This clone was observed once. The chain combines TRBV10-3 with TRBJ2-3, with 12 bases fitting TRBD2. V dropped 3 bases and J dropped 9; count of bases not matched to a gene: 7. There are 15 residues in the CDR3. Germline CDR1 is ENHRY and CDR2 is SYGVKD. The chain's CDR3 is CAISDASGGAETQYF. CDR3 nucleotides: TGTGCCATCAGTGACGCTAGCGGGGGGGCGGAGACGCAGTATTTT.

This clone has more than one count but fewer than ten. This sequence joins TRBV30 and TRBJ1-1; D is ambiguous. The germline CDR1 and CDR2 sequences are GTSNPN and SVGIG (reference sequence). The CDR3 is 13 residues long. V was cut by 2 bases and J by 1 base, with 8 bases left in between. CDR3 region: CAWSSGRNTEAFF. Written as DNA, the CDR3 is TGTGCCTGGAGTTCTGGGCGGAACACTGAAGCTTTCTTT.

This chain uses TRBV5-4 with TRBJ2-4; a weak D match, TRBD2 (5 bases). CDR1 is SGHNT, CDR2 YYREEE, per germline (reference sequence). Trimming removed 2 bases from V and 5 bases from J, with 14 bases in between. The CDR3 runs to 15 residues. CDR3 in amino acids: CASSLDGVRQNIQYF. The CDR3 DNA is TGTGCCAGCAGCTTAGACGGGGTGAGGCAAAACATTCAGTACTTC.

The chain uses TRBV29-1 and TRBJ1-2; D possibly corresponds to TRBD1 (6 bases). The CDR3 has 13 residues. Germline V gene sequence: CDR1 SQVTM, CDR2 ANQGSEA. Trimming took 6 bases from V and 6 from J, leaving 17 bases between them. The CDR3 reads CSVVDSKADGYTF. The CDR3 DNA sequence: TGCAGCGTCGTGGACAGTAAGGCGGATGGCTACACCTTC.

The chain recombines TRBV19 with TRBJ1-1; D ambiguous. CDR3 length: 13 residues. Per the germline V gene, CDR1 is LNHDA and CDR2 is SQIVND (reference sequence). Trimming removed 3 bases from V and 1 base from J, with 6 bases in between. In nucleotides, the CDR3 is TGTGCCAGTAGTATCAGTCAGAACACTGAAGCTTTCTTT. Protein sequence: CASSISQNTEAFF.

The genes are TRBV27 and TRBJ1-5, with TRBD1 identical over 7 bases. Trimming cost V 5 bases and J 4 bases; bases outside gene matches: 8. This CDR3 spans 15 amino acids. CDR1 and CDR2 from the germline V gene are MNHEY and SMNVEV (reference sequence). CDR3 region: CASSKGQRGNQPQHF. The CDR3 DNA is TGTGCCAGCAGTAAGGGACAGAGGGGAAATCAGCCCCAGCATTTT.

At least ten counts were recorded for this clone. The chain is built from TRBV2 and TRBJ1-1; TRBD1 agrees at 11 bases. Germline trimming cut 7 bases from V and 4 bases from J; bases unmatched to any gene: 8. This CDR3 is 15 amino acids long. The germline gives CDR1 SNHLY, CDR2 FYNNEI. The CDR3 DNA follows: TGTGCCAGCAACGACCGGGACAGGGGGAGCACTGAAGCTTTCTTT. As protein: CASNDRDRGSTEAFF.

The sample holds one count of this clone. J is TRBJ2-5 and V is TRBV28, with 12 bases matching TRBD2. The CDR3 has 15 amino acids. The germline gives CDR1 MDHEN, CDR2 SYDVKM. V gave up 5 bases and J gave up 4 bases; unmatched junction bases: 5. CDR3 sequence (DNA): TGTGCCAGCAGTCCCCTAGCGGGGGGGCGAGAGACCCAGTACTTC. Its protein is CASSPLAGGRETQYF.

Points on this clone: Other DNA sequences from this sample encode an identical CDR3 as well. The genes are TRBV29-1 and TRBJ2-3, with D unclear. This CDR3 is 13 amino acids long. The germline CDR1 and CDR2 sequences are SQVTM and ANQGSEA. The V gene lost 7 bases and the J gene lost 0 bases, with 11 bases spanning the gap. The CDR3, as DNA: TGCAGCGCCTCCTGGGCTAGCACAGATACGCAGTATTTT. Translated, it gives CSASWASTDTQYF.

The rearrangement uses TRBV10-3 and TRBJ2-5; TRBD2 agrees at 7 bases. CDR1 and CDR2 (germline): ENHRY, SYGVKD. This CDR3 contains 14 residues. Losses at the gene ends were 6 bases for V and 3 bases for J; bases not matched to a gene: 7. Here the CDR3 reads CAISPRGVEETQYF. Written as DNA, the CDR3 is TGTGCCATCAGCCCTCGGGGGGTGGAAGAGACCCAGTACTTC.

V and J are TRBV7-7 and TRBJ2-1; the D is unclear. The germline CDR1 and CDR2 sequences are SSHAT and FNYEAQ (reference sequence). The CDR3 totals 14 residues. Between the trimmed V and J ends, which lost 5 bases and 4 bases, there was a span of 12 bases. This CDR3 reads CASSLSPQYNEQFF. The CDR3 DNA follows: TGTGCCAGCAGCCTCAGCCCACAGTACAATGAGCAGTTCTTC.

The chain has TRBV7-9 and TRBJ2-6; D gene ambiguous. Germline V gives CDR1 SEHNR, CDR2 FQNEAQ (reference sequence). The CDR3 has 18 amino acids. V was cut by 5 bases and J by 0 bases, with 17 bases left in between. CDR3 nucleotide sequence: TGTGCCAGCAGCCCCCACCCCGAACCCTTCTCTGGGGCCAACGTCCTGACTTTC. Its protein is CASSPHPEPFSGANVLTF.

J is TRBJ1-2 and V is TRBV2; tentatively, D is TRBD1 (6 bases). Trimming removed 2 bases at V and 8 bases at J, with 15 bases between. CDR1 SNHLY and CDR2 FYNNEI come from the germline V gene. CDR3 length equals 14 residues. CDR3 sequence: CASSESNRDQGYTF. CDR3 DNA: TGTGCCAGCAGTGAATCCAACAGGGATCAAGGCTACACCTTC. The complete variable domain, with remaining parts taken from reference TRBV2 and TRBJ1-2, reads EPEVTQTPSHQVTQMGQEVILRCVPISNHLYFYWYRQILGQKVEFLVSFYNNEISEKSEIFDDQFSVERPDGSNFTLKIRSTKLEDSAMYFCASSESNRDQGYTFGSGTRLTVV.

This chain connects TRBV7-9 to TRBJ1-1; D call uncertain. V lost 5 bases and J lost 6, with 16 bases in between. Germline V gene sequence: CDR1 SEHNR, CDR2 FQNEAQ (reference sequence). The CDR3 runs 14 residues. As DNA, the CDR3 is TGTGCCAGCAGCCCAAACCGACCGCGCTCTGAAGCTTTCTTT. Protein: CASSPNRPRSEAFF. Based on the CDR3 plus reference TRBV7-9 and TRBJ1-1, the full variable domain is DTGVSQNPRHKITKRGQNVTFRCDPISEHNRLYWYRQTLGQGPEFLTYFQNEAQLEKSRLLSDRFSAERPKGSFSTLEIQRTEQGDSAMYLCASSPNRPRSEAFFGQGTRLTVV.